The 4 T cell receptor beta chains below come from one sample, sequenced in a study of beta chain features in type 1 diabetes. Study-level points and caveats: Shorter TCRB CDR3s, moderately but significantly so, marked every one of the four CD4+ subsets in Type 1 diabetes patients.

cDNA synthesis used the whole RNA isolate, giving expressed TCRB sequences. Profiling relied on immunoSEQ multiplex PCR, and the TCRdb table lists in-frame clones only, not all of them. This repertoire shows 640,000 or so clones, 11% to 15% found once; its top ten account for approximately 0.042%. Antigens of these TCRs are unknown. The specimen sequenced was naive CD4+ T cells from blood. Receptors were obtained from a young man with type 1 diabetes.

This clone was found a few times. This chain links TRBV29-1 with TRBJ1-2, with 9 bases fitting TRBD1. Germline-derived CDR1 and CDR2 are SQVTM and ANQGSEA. This CDR3 is 13 amino acids long. Trimming took 1 base from V and 8 from J; bases not matched to a gene: 5. The CDR3 region is CSVEAGQGLGYTF. CDR3 DNA: TGCAGCGTTGAAGCCGGACAGGGGCTAGGCTACACCTTC.

This clone was seen only a few times. The CDR3 DNA is TGTGCCAGCAGCAAAAAGCTTGCTAAACCCCAGCATTTT. Amino acid sequence: CASSKKLAKPQHF. The genes are TRBV21-1 and TRBJ1-5. TRBV21-1 is designated a pseudogene. This CDR3 contains 13 residues.

This clone has only a few counts. The gene calls are TRBV7-2 and TRBJ2-7, with a tentative D call TRBD1 (5 bases). V dropped 0 bases and J dropped 3 bases, with 9 bases sitting between them. This CDR3 region has 14 residues. Germline-derived CDR1 and CDR2 are SGHTA and FQGNSA. The DNA of the CDR3 is TGTGCCAGCAGCTTAGCCCCAGGGAACTACGAGCAGTACTTC. Protein sequence: CASSLAPGNYEQYF.

This clone has only one observation. The chain has TRBV30 and TRBJ1-4; 8 bases fit TRBD1. With 3 bases clipped from V and 6 bases from J, the junction kept 9 bases outside the gene matches. Germline V gene lookup returns CDR1 GTSNPN and CDR2 SVGIG (reference sequence). CDR3 length equals 15 residues. As DNA, the CDR3 is TGTGCCTGGAGGGCACCAGGGGGCTCTTATGAAAAACTGTTTTTT. Amino acids: CAWRAPGGSYEKLFF.